The clone carrying this T cell receptor beta chain appeared a single time. The data are from a study of blood T cell repertoires in COVID-19. As for the study in general: Acute and convalescent COVID-19 specimens originated in the United States, Italy and Spain. Sample material is recorded as cDNA or gDNA derived from T cells, B-cell-depleted T cells, or PBMCs.

The CDR3 is made up of 14 amino acids. V was trimmed by 0 bases and J by 3 bases, leaving 4 bases between them. Per the germline V gene, CDR1 is SGHRS and CDR2 is YFSETQ. In the original analysis: Using reference gene primer amplification, nucleated cell counts were estimated. Assay: immunoSEQ multiplex PCR; the TCRdb copy retains only in-frame clones and omits some. That table is the source of V, J and clone size, and D and trimming were worked out from the DNA. The sample records around 90,000 clones, around 90% being singletons. The specimen was peripheral blood. V and J are TRBV5-1 and TRBJ1-6; D gene uncertain. The source of this sequence is a male donor with acute or convalescent COVID-19. DNA for the CDR3: TGCGCCAGCAGCTTGGACATCTATAATTCACCCCTCCACTTT. It translates to CASSLDIYNSPLHF. The full variable domain, rest sourced from reference TRBV5-1 and TRBJ1-6, is KAGVTQTPRYLIKTRGQQVTLSCSPISGHRSVSWYQQTPGQGLQFLFEYFSETQRNKGNFPGRFSGRQFSNSRSEMNVSTLELGDSALYLCASSLDIYNSPLHFGNGTRLTVT.